This is a list of T cell receptor beta chains from one sample in a study of control samples from healthy donors and cancer patients. TCRdb's copy holds only in-frame clones and misses some; the assay was immunoSEQ multiplex PCR. The repertoire consists of roughly 120,000 clones, with more than 70% occurring once and the leading ten covering around 3%. The sequencing input was blood. The receptors originated from a man aged 45 to 65 in good health. The CDR3 runs from the conserved cysteine through the conserved F or W. The D gene is left open where the match is weak. Only some rows state a clone size, as once, few, many or a class for expanded clones.

CDR3 DNA,CDR3 protein,V gene,J gene,clone size,D gene
TGTGCCAGCAACCTTCGGCGAGACACTGAAGCTTTCTTT,CASNLRRDTEAFF,TRBV6-5,TRBJ1-1,.,.
TGTGCCACCAGTGAAGGGGGACAGGGAGATACGCAGTATTTT,CATSEGGQGDTQYF,TRBV24-1,TRBJ2-3,.,TRBD1
TGTGCCAGCAAAAGTAGACAAAACTCTGGAAACACCATATATTTT,CASKSRQNSGNTIYF,TRBV6-5,TRBJ1-3,.,.
TGTGCCAGCAGCTTGTACGGGTCGAGATACGAGCAGTACTTC,CASSLYGSRYEQYF,TRBV5-4,TRBJ2-7,once,.
TGTGCCAGCAGCTTAAACCCCCAAGAGACCCAGTACTTC,CASSLNPQETQYF,TRBV7-3,TRBJ2-5,.,.
TGTGCCAGCAGCCAAGCCGGAGGGAATTCATGGGCCCAGTACTTC,CASSQAGGNSWAQYF,TRBV3-1/TRBV3-2,TRBJ2-5,.,.
TGCGCCAGCAGCGGTGGACAGAACATTAACACTGAAGCTTTCTTT,CASSGGQNINTEAFF,TRBV5-1,TRBJ1-1,.,.
TGTGCCAGCAGCTTAGTTGGCACCGGGACAGGGCGGAACATTCAGTACTTC,CASSLVGTGTGRNIQYF,TRBV7-2,TRBJ2-4,.,TRBD1
TGTGCCAGCCGAGTAGATTACTCTGGAAACACCATATATTTT,CASRVDYSGNTIYF,TRBV6-5,TRBJ1-3,.,.
TGTGCCTGGAGCGAGACAGGGAACATTCAGTACTTC,CAWSETGNIQYF,TRBV30,TRBJ2-4,.,TRBD1
TGTGCCAGCACTCGGACGGAGAGCAATCAGCCCCAGCATTTT,CASTRTESNQPQHF,TRBV2,TRBJ1-5,.,.
TGTGCCAGCAGCCGTAGCACAGATACGCAGTATTTT,CASSRSTDTQYF,TRBV7-3,TRBJ2-3,once,.
TGTGCCAGCAGTTTATCCAGCGGGGGGGCCGGTTGGAATGAGCAGTTCTTC,CASSLSSGGAGWNEQFF,TRBV28,TRBJ2-1,.,TRBD2
TGTGCCAGCAGCCAAACCTCCTACGAGCAGTACTTC,CASSQTSYEQYF,TRBV3-1/TRBV3-2,TRBJ2-7,.,.
TGTGCCAGCAGTTACTTCAGGGGTAGCACAGATACGCAGTATTTT,CASSYFRGSTDTQYF,TRBV6-6,TRBJ2-3,.,.
TGTGCCAGCAGCTTAGTCGTGGGGGGCCCAGGCATCACCATATATTTT,CASSLVVGGPGITIYF,TRBV7-9,TRBJ1-3,.,.
TGTGCCAGCAGCATAGACAGGGGAGGGGCTGAAGCTTTCTTT,CASSIDRGGAEAFF,TRBV5-5,TRBJ1-1,.,TRBD1
TGTGCCAGCAGCGAGCGGGGGGGGCCTAACTATGGCTACACCTTC,CASSERGGPNYGYTF,TRBV7-2,TRBJ1-2,.,.
TGTGCCAGCAGCTTATTTGGCGGGGGGGCCGTGCGTGAGCAGTTCTTC,CASSLFGGGAVREQFF,TRBV7-6,TRBJ2-1,few,TRBD2
TGTGCCAGCAGCACCCAGGGGGACTATGGCTACACCTTC,CASSTQGDYGYTF,TRBV9,TRBJ1-2,.,TRBD1
TGTGCCAGCAGCCGACAAGCCCTAGAAGCTTTCTTT,CASSRQALEAFF,TRBV6-2/TRBV6-3,TRBJ1-1,.,.
TGTGCCAGTAGTTACGCAGACTCGAGGCAAGAGACCCAGTACTTC,CASSYADSRQETQYF,TRBV19,TRBJ2-5,few,.
TGTGCCAGCAGCCAATATTCTGGGAAAAACACCATATATTTT,CASSQYSGKNTIYF,TRBV3-1/TRBV3-2,TRBJ1-3,.,.
TGTGCCAGCAGCCTTATGGGGGGGGGTGCAGATACGCAGTATTTT,CASSLMGGGADTQYF,TRBV14,TRBJ2-3,.,TRBD2
TGCGCCAGCAGTGACACTCCGGGGGCACAAGAGACCCAGTACTTC,CASSDTPGAQETQYF,TRBV10-1,TRBJ2-5,.,.
TGTGCCAGCAGTCCACTCAGGGTTTTCAATGAGCAGTTCTTC,CASSPLRVFNEQFF,TRBV6-5,TRBJ2-1,.,.
TGTGCCAGCTCACTCGGGACAGGCCGAAACTACGAGCAGTACTTC,CASSLGTGRNYEQYF,TRBV18,TRBJ2-7,.,TRBD1
TGTGCCAGCAGTGACGGGGAACCGAGGGAGGAGACCCAGTACTTC,CASSDGEPREETQYF,TRBV6-4,TRBJ2-5,.,.
TGTGCCAGCAGCCAGAGGAAAGGAGGAACTTCCTACAATGAGCAGTTCTTC,CASSQRKGGTSYNEQFF,TRBV3-1/TRBV3-2,TRBJ2-1,.,.
TGTGCCAGCTGCCGGACAGGGGGCTTATACGAGCAGTACTTC,CASCRTGGLYEQYF,TRBV2,TRBJ2-7,.,TRBD1
TGTGCCACCAGCAGAACCGGGACTAGCGCCTGGTCGAACACCGGGGAGCTGTTTTTT,CATSRTGTSAWSNTGELFF,TRBV15,TRBJ2-2,once,TRBD2
TGCGCCACCTCCCTCTTCGGGGGTACCGGGGAGCTGTTTTTT,CATSLFGGTGELFF,TRBV4-1,TRBJ2-2,.,.
TGTGCCAGCTCATCTGGCGGCGGGGGGGCCTATGGAAATGAGCAGTTCTTC,CASSSGGGGAYGNEQFF,TRBV18,TRBJ2-1,.,TRBD2
TGTGCCACTAACAAACAGGGACCGGCTAACTATGGCTACACCTTC,CATNKQGPANYGYTF,TRBV19,TRBJ1-2,.,.
TGTGCCAGCAGTTACCTGACTAGCGGCCCAAGGAATGAGCAGTTCTTC,CASSYLTSGPRNEQFF,TRBV6-5,TRBJ2-1,.,TRBD2
TGTGCCATCGGGACAGGGGGAAGTGAAGCTTTCTTT,CAIGTGGSEAFF,TRBV10-3,TRBJ1-1,.,TRBD1
TGTGCCAGCAGTTACCCCCAAGGCCCTGAAGCTTTCTTT,CASSYPQGPEAFF,TRBV6-6,TRBJ1-1,.,.
TGTGCCAGCAGCTTAGTGCCGGGCTCGCAGTACTTC,CASSLVPGSQYF,TRBV7-9,TRBJ2-7,.,.
TGTGCCAGCATCAGGGACAGTAATACCGAGCAGTACTTC,CASIRDSNTEQYF,TRBV2,TRBJ2-7,.,TRBD1
TGTGCCACCAGTGATGCGGGACACAGTAACTATGGCTACACCTTC,CATSDAGHSNYGYTF,TRBV24-1,TRBJ1-2,.,.
TGTGCCAGCAGCAGGACAGGTAGTAATGAAAAACTGTTTTTT,CASSRTGSNEKLFF,TRBV7-9,TRBJ1-4,.,TRBD1
TGTGCCAGCTCACCAGAGACAGGGGGTTCACCCCTCCACTTT,CASSPETGGSPLHF,TRBV18,TRBJ1-6,.,TRBD1
TGCGCCAGCAGCTTGGGCGGGGGGGAAGGCAATGAGCAGTTCTTC,CASSLGGGEGNEQFF,TRBV5-1,TRBJ2-1,.,TRBD2
TGTGCCAGCAGCTTATATCGGTATGATAATTCACCCCTCCACTTT,CASSLYRYDNSPLHF,TRBV7-9,TRBJ1-6,.,.
TGCAGTGCGGAATACGACTACGAGCAGTACTTC,CSAEYDYEQYF,TRBV20-1,TRBJ2-7,few,.
TGTGCCACCAGCGGCCGGGACAGGGAATATTGGGGCTCTGGAAACACCATATATTTT,CATSGRDREYWGSGNTIYF,TRBV15,TRBJ1-3,once,TRBD1
TGTGCCACCAGCAGAGAATTAGGGGTGAACACCGGGGAGCTGTTTTTT,CATSRELGVNTGELFF,TRBV15,TRBJ2-2,.,.
TGTGCCATCAGGTTCGGCGGGGACTACAATGAGCAGTTCTTC,CAIRFGGDYNEQFF,TRBV10-3,TRBJ2-1,.,.
TGTGCCAGCAGCCAAGATCACTACAGCTCTGGAAACACCATATATTTT,CASSQDHYSSGNTIYF,TRBV4-2,TRBJ1-3,.,.
TGTGCCAGCAGTCTCCGGGCCCTAGGGAATTCACCCCTCCACTTT,CASSLRALGNSPLHF,TRBV6-5,TRBJ1-6,.,.
TGTGCCAGCAGCTTCCTAGCGGGGCAGGAATACGAGCAGTACTTC,CASSFLAGQEYEQYF,TRBV7-6,TRBJ2-7,.,TRBD2
TGTGCCAGCAGCTTAGTTGGCGGCGGGGCAGGAGAGCAGTACTTC,CASSLVGGGAGEQYF,TRBV7-9,TRBJ2-7,.,.
TGTGCCAGCAGCCAGCCGGGGGTGGGCACAGATACGCAGTATTTT,CASSQPGVGTDTQYF,TRBV7-3,TRBJ2-3,.,.
TGTGCCAGCAGCTTAATGCAAGAGACCCAGTACTTC,CASSLMQETQYF,TRBV11-1,TRBJ2-5,.,.
TGTGCCAGTGGAGTACTAGCGGATACAGATACGCAGTATTTT,CASGVLADTDTQYF,TRBV19,TRBJ2-3,.,TRBD2
TGTGCCAGCAGAGGGGGCGAGCAGTTCTTC,CASRGGEQFF,TRBV2,TRBJ2-1,.,TRBD1
TGTGCCAGCAGTGAAGCTTTGGGCTTGTTTCCCACAGATACGCAGTATTTT,CASSEALGLFPTDTQYF,TRBV2,TRBJ2-3,.,.
TGCGCCAGCAGTGAGCGGATCAATGAAAAACTGTTTTTT,CASSERINEKLFF,TRBV10-1,TRBJ1-4,few,.
TGTGCCAGCAGCTTAGATATCCAAGGTGTATACAATGAGCAGTTCTTC,CASSLDIQGVYNEQFF,TRBV11-2,TRBJ2-1,.,.